The T cell receptor beta chain described here comes from a study of T-cell reconstitution after alpha-beta-depleted transplantation in children (dated by TCRdb to the mid-2010s). Describing the broader study: Using TCR repertoire profiling, the study followed T-cell immune reconstitution in a quantitative way in children after TCRalphabeta/CD19-depleted allogeneic hematopoietic cell transplantation.

This clonotype was seen at least ten times. Its recognized antigen is unknown. Base qualities were left out, and no much larger clone turns up one base away. The treatment or condition label corresponds to: allogeneic hematopoietic cell transplantation with graft depleted of TCRalphabeta T cells and CD19 B cells. The transplant recipients were children given TCRalphabeta/CD19-depleted allogeneic hematopoietic cell grafts. The library was obtained by PCR. Sequencing was carried out with an Illumina HiSeq 2500. TCR libraries were prepared with molecular barcoding, using unique molecular identifiers to normalize TCRbeta repertoire quantification. In-frame beta chains were kept once TCRdb had trimmed the public reads at Q25 with fastp and called clones with MiXCR. CDR3 protein sequences are deduplicated, and each keeps its most common genes and DNA. Recorded for this sample are around 700,000 distinct CDR3 sequences; around 14% of them occurred a single time. The ten largest make up 0.79% of the sample.

Overall results and qualifications from the work: Hyperexpanded clone frequencies declined over subsequent months; after one year, T-cell counts and TCRbeta diversity were mostly attributed to newly produced T cells. The high TCRbeta diversity at day 60 in some patients was ascribed to recipient T cells and intrathymic progenitors that had survived conditioning. The apparently early alphabetaT-cell count recovery about two months after transplant was reportedly dependent on only several hundred rapidly expanded clones derived from non-depleted graft cells.

After removal of 1 base from V and 5 bases from J, the junction retains 7 bases not matched to a gene. Inclusive of the bounding cysteine and phenylalanine, the CDR3 is 16 residues long. The entry retains the CDR3 DNA only, 48 bases that are in frame from base 1. The source was PBMCs, collected before TCRalphabeta/CD19-depleted stem cell transplant. This chain is built from TRBV12-3 or TRBV12-4 and TRBJ2-7, and 11 junction bases match TRBD1. The receptor was isolated from a girl aged 2 to 10 with congenital amegakaryocytic thrombocytopenia, due to receive a stem cell transplant. The DNA sequence is given as TGTGCCAGCAGTTTAGAGGTCCGGACAGGGGGCAACGAGCAGTACTTC. It codes for CASSLEVRTGGNEQYF.